Shown below are 28 T cell receptor beta chains from a single sample sequenced in a study of CD8 T cells in ankylosing spondylitis. TCRdb used MiXCR to reprocess the 5' RACE reads, holding one entry per CDR3 protein. The data contain 300,000 to 400,000 distinct CDR3 sequences, approximately 20% of them singletons. No antigen has been identified for these receptors. Study observations and caveats: A motif in TCR beta, a set of roughly eight highly homologous variants, appeared characteristic of ankylosing spondylitis blood.

Sequencing input: blood, either unsorted or a sorted T cell fraction (not recorded which). The receptors come from a male donor with ankylosing spondylitis.

This clonotype was recorded at least ten times. The chain uses TRBV7-3 and TRBJ2-1; 7 bases line up with TRBD2. The CDR3 extends over 16 amino acids. CDR1 is SGHTA and CDR2 is FQGTGA in the germline V gene. Trimming removed 5 bases from V and 7 bases from J; junction bases left unmatched: 14. The CDR3 nucleotides read TGTGCCAGCAGCCCTAAGGGCCTGCGGGGGAGGAATGAGCAGTTCTTC. Its protein product is CASSPKGLRGRNEQFF.

This clonotype was detected a few times. The chain combines TRBV20-1 with TRBJ1-1; D gene ambiguous. With 5 bases removed from V and 6 bases from J, the gap between germline ends came to 13 bases. CDR1 DFQATT and CDR2 SNEGSKA come from the germline V gene (reference sequence). The CDR3 spans 12 residues. The DNA of the CDR3 is TGCAGTGCTGGGCCACCGGGATCTGAAGCTTTCTTT. This translates into CSAGPPGSEAFF.

This clonotype was seen just once. The CDR3 region has the DNA TGTGCCAGCAGCACCACTAGCGGGGCGGGAGACAATGAGCAGTTCTTC. Translated: CASSTTSGAGDNEQFF. The chain carries TRBV7-2 and TRBJ2-1; 10 nucleotides agree with TRBD2. This CDR3 spans 16 amino acids. Germline CDR1 SGHTA, CDR2 FQGNSA. Trimming at V came to 5 bases and at J to 5 bases, leaving 9 bases not matched to a gene. The full variable domain, rest sourced from reference TRBV7-2 and TRBJ2-1, is GAGVSQSPSNKVTEKGKDVELRCDPISGHTALYWYRQSLGQGLEFLIYFQGNSAPDKSGLPSDRFSAERTGGSVSTLTIQRTQQEDSAVYLCASSTTSGAGDNEQFFGPGTRLTVL.

This clonotype was seen only a few times. The chain joins TRBV4-1 to TRBJ2-7; D ambiguous. The ends were cut back, 1 base at V and 7 bases at J, with 17 bases in the middle. This CDR3 is built from 15 residues. From germline, CDR1 is MGHRA and CDR2 YSYEKL. The DNA of the CDR3 is TGCGCCAGCAGCCAAGCCGTTGGGTCCTTGGGGGAGCAGTACTTC. Protein: CASSQAVGSLGEQYF.

This clonotype was counted between two and nine times. The genes are TRBV7-9 and TRBJ2-7; D is unclear. V gave up 4 bases and J gave up 6 bases, with 10 bases separating them. Germline-derived CDR1 and CDR2 are SEHNR and FQNEAQ (reference sequence). There are 12 residues in the CDR3. DNA for the CDR3: TGTGCCAGCAGCTCGACTGTCTTCGAGCAGTACTTC. Protein product: CASSSTVFEQYF. Full variable domain (outside the CDR3, taken from reference TRBV7-9 and TRBJ2-7): DTGVSQNPRHKITKRGQNVTFRCDPISEHNRLYWYRQTLGQGPEFLTYFQNEAQLEKSRLLSDRFSAERPKGSFSTLEIQRTEQGDSAMYLCASSSTVFEQYFGPGTRLTVT.

V is TRBV29-1 and J is TRBJ2-7; D tentatively fits TRBD1 or TRBD2 (5 bases each). V was pared by 4 bases and J by 6 bases, with 7 bases between. Germline V gene data show CDR1 as SQVTM and CDR2 as ANQGSEA. The CDR3 consists of 10 residues. This CDR3 is CSVGGGEQYF. DNA of the CDR3: TGCAGCGTTGGTGGGGGCGAGCAGTACTTC.

CDR3 sequence (DNA): TGTGCCAGCAGTGGACAGGCAGAGCAGCCCCAGCATTTT. It is translated as CASSGQAEQPQHF. V gene TRBV25-1 combines with J gene TRBJ1-5, with D maybe TRBD1 (6 bases). V was clipped by 4 bases and J by 7 bases, with 11 bases between them. Germline CDR1 is MGHDK and CDR2 is SYGVNS. The CDR3 consists of 13 residues.

This clonotype was recorded a few times. The chain links TRBV2 to TRBJ2-2; TRBD2 matches 11 bases. V was clipped by 7 bases and J by 1 base; unmatched bases: 2. Germline CDR1 SNHLY, CDR2 FYNNEI. The CDR3 consists of 15 residues. CDR3 residues: CASNGLAGNTGELFF. The DNA of the CDR3 is TGTGCCAGCAATGGACTAGCGGGGAACACCGGGGAGCTGTTTTTT.

The V and J genes are TRBV9 and TRBJ2-5, with no clear D. The CDR3 is 14 amino acids. Germline CDR1 reads SGDLS; CDR2 reads YYNGEE. The ends were cut back, 4 bases at V and 6 bases at J, with 16 bases in the middle. CDR3 sequence: CASSQGEGSKTQYF. CDR3 in DNA: TGTGCCAGCAGCCAAGGAGAAGGGTCGAAGACCCAGTACTTC.

In this sample, this clonotype turned up a few times. The genes are TRBV12-3 or TRBV12-4 and TRBJ2-5, with no clear D. The CDR3 loop spans 12 amino acids. The germline V and J ends were trimmed by 4 bases and 3 bases, with 6 bases remaining between them. The CDR3 protein is CASSSLEETQYF. The CDR3 DNA reads TGTGCCAGCAGTTCTCTAGAAGAGACCCAGTACTTC.

This chain uses TRBV5-1 with TRBJ1-6, with 10 positions matching TRBD1. The germline V gene has CDR1 SGHRS and CDR2 YFSETQ. This CDR3 contains 16 residues. The junction had 4 bases not matched to a gene; V was cut back by 0 bases and J by 7 bases. The CDR3 here is CASSLDGTGVNSPLHF. The DNA for the CDR3 is TGCGCCAGCAGCTTGGACGGGACAGGGGTAAATTCACCCCTCCACTTT.

This clonotype showed up many times. This chain uses TRBV19 with TRBJ1-3; 7 bases map to TRBD1. J lost 0 bases, V lost 9 bases, and 8 bases had no gene match. The CDR3 is 15 residues long. Germline CDR1 is LNHDA and CDR2 is SQIVND (reference sequence). CDR3 sequence: CASAGQTFSGNTIYF. The CDR3 coding sequence is TGTGCCAGCGCGGGACAGACATTCTCTGGAAACACCATATATTTT.

The chain combines TRBV6-4 with TRBJ2-1, with no clear D. The CDR3 is 18 amino acids. The germline V gene encodes CDR1 MRHNA and CDR2 SNTAGT. Deletions cut 6 bases from V and 0 bases from J, with 21 bases between. The CDR3, as DNA: TGTGCCAGCAGCCGACCGTTTTCTATATCCCACTCCTACAATGAGCAGTTCTTC. Translated, it gives CASSRPFSISHSYNEQFF.

This clonotype was observed a single time. A much larger clone differs by one base, so this may be a read error. The CDR3 end shows no conserved phenylalanine or tryptophan, and so a read error is likely. The V and J genes are TRBV6-1 and TRBJ2-7, with 8 bases identical to TRBD1. Germline CDR1 and CDR2: MNHNS and SASEGT. CDR3 size: 16 residues. Trimming removed 5 bases from V and 4 bases from J; junction bases left unmatched: 13. This CDR3 is CASSKLLGTGAYEQYL. The CDR3 region has the DNA TGTGCCAGCAGTAAACTTTTAGGGACAGGAGCGTACGAGCAGTACCTC.

This clonotype has ten or more counts. The V gene is TRBV29-1, the J gene TRBJ2-2, with D possibly matching TRBD2 (6 bases). The germline gives CDR1 SQVTM, CDR2 ANQGSEA. This CDR3 is 15 amino acids long. V was clipped by 4 bases and J by 5 bases, with 17 bases between them. The CDR3 reads CSVVEGPTRTGELFF. DNA for the CDR3: TGCAGCGTTGTGGAGGGACCGACCCGGACCGGGGAGCTGTTTTTT.

This clonotype was recorded a few times. The CDR3: CASSLAWLNLPGGNTEAFF. The CDR3 DNA reads as TGCGCCAGCAGCTTGGCCTGGTTGAACCTACCGGGGGGAAACACTGAAGCTTTCTTT. V and J are TRBV5-1 and TRBJ1-1, with D tentatively TRBD1 (5 bases). V lost 0 bases and J lost 2, with 23 bases in between. The CDR3 extends over 19 amino acids. Germline CDR1 reads SGHRS; CDR2 reads YFSETQ.

The rearrangement links TRBV20-1 to TRBJ2-3, with 10 positions matching TRBD2. V shed 5 bases and J 2 bases; nucleotides not matched to a gene: 4. Per germline, CDR1 DFQATT and CDR2 SNEGSKA (reference sequence). This CDR3 has 14 amino acids. Here the CDR3 reads CSALAGAITDTQYF. CDR3 sequence (DNA): TGCAGTGCTCTAGCGGGAGCAATCACAGATACGCAGTATTTT.

There are a few counts of this clonotype. The chain is built from TRBV3-1 and TRBJ2-1, with D hard to call. The CDR3 is 17 amino acids. CDR1 is LGHDT and CDR2 is YNNKEL in the germline V gene (reference sequence). Trimming pared 0 bases from V and 5 bases from J, leaving 17 bases between. CDR3 in amino acids: CASSQERPLFSDNEQFF. CDR3 DNA: TGTGCCAGCAGCCAAGAGAGGCCGTTGTTTTCAGACAATGAGCAGTTCTTC.

This clonotype has more than one count but fewer than ten. The chain links TRBV12-3 or TRBV12-4 to TRBJ1-6; no clear D. The CDR3 runs 13 residues. Trimming took 7 bases from V and 7 from J, leaving 11 bases between them. The chain's CDR3 is CASTTAGNSPLHF. CDR3 nucleotides: TGTGCCAGCACTACGGCGGGGAATTCACCCCTCCACTTT.

The gene calls are TRBV2 and TRBJ2-5; D unclear. V shed 5 bases and J shed 7 bases, with 8 bases lying between them. CDR3 size: 11 residues. CDR1 is SNHLY and CDR2 is FYNNEI in the germline V gene. The CDR3 DNA is TGTGCCAGCAGTACTGGTTCGACCCAGTACTTC. It specifies CASSTGSTQYF.

The rearrangement joins TRBV28 to TRBJ1-6; TRBD1 aligns across 9 bases. Germline trimming cut 6 bases from V and 4 bases from J; bases unmatched to any gene: 10. The CDR3 loop spans 17 amino acids. Germline V gene data show CDR1 as MDHEN and CDR2 as SYDVKM. In DNA, the CDR3 is TGTGCCAGCAGAGATGCCGGGACAGGGCAGTATAATTCACCCCTCCACTTT. It codes for CASRDAGTGQYNSPLHF.

Here the CDR3 DNA reads TGTGCCAGCAGTTTTGCCGGGTATTGGGGTAATTCACCCCTCCACTTT. Its translation is CASSFAGYWGNSPLHF. V gene TRBV27 combines with J gene TRBJ1-6; no reliable D call. Germline assignment: CDR1 MNHEY and CDR2 SMNVEV (reference sequence). This CDR3 has 16 residues. V lost 3 bases and J 6 bases, leaving 15 bases between the germline ends.

The CDR3 sequence: CASSLVGGDTGELFF. The CDR3 DNA reads TGTGCCAGCAGCCTAGTGGGCGGGGACACCGGGGAGCTGTTTTTT. The gene calls are TRBV3-1 and TRBJ2-2; a possible D gene is TRBD2 (6 bases). This CDR3 region has 15 residues. Trimming stripped 4 bases from V and 3 bases from J, with 12 bases between. The V gene's germline CDR1 is LGHDT and CDR2 YNNKEL (reference sequence).

This clonotype was counted a few times. The V gene is TRBV27, the J gene TRBJ1-4, with D possibly matching TRBD1 (6 bases). V was cut by 7 bases and J by 1 base, with 10 bases left in between. This CDR3 spans 14 amino acids. Per the germline V gene, CDR1 is MNHEY and CDR2 is SMNVEV (reference sequence). The CDR3 loop reads CASKGGITNEKLFF. The DNA of the CDR3 is TGTGCCAGCAAGGGGGGGATAACTAATGAAAAACTGTTTTTT.

This clonotype has only a few counts. The V gene is TRBV10-3, the J gene TRBJ2-1; 8 bases map to TRBD1. Germline CDR1 reads ENHRY; CDR2 reads SYGVKD. V shed 5 bases and J 0 bases; nucleotides not matched to a gene: 6. This CDR3 is built from 16 residues. The CDR3 DNA sequence: TGTGCCATCAGTTCAGACAGGGGTAGCTCCTACAATGAGCAGTTCTTC. Amino acid sequence: CAISSDRGSSYNEQFF.

The rearrangement links TRBV30 to TRBJ1-1; unclear D gene. The CDR3 runs 12 residues. Germline assignment: CDR1 GTSNPN and CDR2 SVGIG (reference sequence). The V end was cut by 5 bases, the J end by 8 bases, with 15 bases between. The CDR3 DNA sequence: TGTGCCTGGGCGAAGGGCGGATACGAAGCTTTCTTT. Its protein is CAWAKGGYEAFF.

Points on this clonotype: A much larger clone lies one base from this, so it may be a read error. CDR3 bases: TGTGCCAGCAGCAAAGGGACAGCGGAGGCGAACACCGGGGAGCTGTTTTTT. Amino acids: CASSKGTAEANTGELFF. The chain combines TRBV21-1 with TRBJ2-2; the table's D gene call, TRBD2, was not cross checked with the DNA. TRBV21-1 is noted as a pseudogene. CDR3 length equals 17 residues.

This clonotype has ten or more counts. The chain is built from TRBV28 and TRBJ2-7, with TRBD1 matching over 9 bases. This CDR3 contains 15 residues. Germline V gives CDR1 MDHEN, CDR2 SYDVKM. The ends lost 7 bases at V and 2 bases at J; junction bases unmatched: 9. The CDR3, as DNA: TGTGCCAGCACCGAGTTGGGGACAGGGACCTACGAGCAGTACTTC. Protein sequence: CASTELGTGTYEQYF.